This TCR beta chain was recorded in a study of long-term antiretroviral therapy in people with HIV (dated by TCRdb to 2021 to 2024). Regarding the research as a whole: Collection of the earliest samples took place about a decade ahead of the 2015 WHO recommendation for immediate ART, at a time when ART was typically delayed until CD4 counts fell. Whether ART initiation and durable HIV suppression were associated with changes in peripheral blood TRB repertoire composition and diversity was tested in a retrospective serial study. A total of under 250 cryopreserved PBMC samples came from approximately 30 adults with confirmed HIV infection and were collected serially over a mean of roughly six years (range 1-12). Among the 30 to 35 participants with HIV, eleven were female. No cross-contamination during QIAcube processing was seen in test extractions of a monoclonal T-cell line run alongside 33 polyclonal samples.

To be included, a participant needed at least one PBMC sample from before ART initiation plus at least two post-ART samples. All participants with HIV were treated in the United States of America. Cryopreserved samples of about 0.9-11 million PBMC were thawed and washed before DNA extraction. At the time of the earliest PBMC sample, participants with HIV were aged between about 20 and 55 years. PBMC samples from each participant spanned 1-4 timepoints before ART initiation and 2-8 timepoints after ART initiation, with a median of 7 samples. Serial HIV viral load, CD4+ T-cell count, ART history and demographic data were obtained for every participant. A Qiagen kit on a QIAcube was used to extract genomic DNA from unsorted PBMC, with samples processed in batches of 12. The immunoSEQ hsTCRB v3.0 assay was used at survey level resolution for TRB variable region sequencing. A depth of about 40,000-50,000 T-cell genomes per sample was targeted for TRB sequencing. An Illumina MiSeq with a v3 150-cycle kit was used to sequence the pooled TRB libraries. In the original analysis: Repertoire analysis ran in R within a reproducible Nextflow workflow covering QC, data transformation and analysis. LymphoSeq2, an R package for exploring AIRR-Seq data, was used to implement custom analyses. A handful of samples yielding fewer than 5000 total TRB sequences were excluded, leaving 188 analyzed HIV repertoires. Among the 180 or so HIV repertoires that were kept, around 60 were collected before ART initiation and under 150 were collected after ART initiation. Each repertoire was downsampled to 5000 TRB nucleotide sequences, and summary statistics were averaged across 100 downsampling iterations. TRB sequences were retained for analysis only if CDR3 regions of at least seven amino acids were present. A Shannon entropy-derived clonality score and the Gini coefficient were used to measure diversity. In the repertoire networks, any two of the top 5000 CDR3 amino acid sequences were linked whenever the two sequences differed by an edit distance of one. GLIPH2 predicted antigen specificity groups and MHC restriction for TRB CDR3 amino acid sequences. CDR3 amino acid sequences were matched against VDJdb and McPAS-TCR to flag known CMV, EBV, HIV or tissue antigen associations. Pre-ART, post-ART and control groups were compared with Wilcoxon signed-rank tests and Holm-Bonferroni correction. In TCRdb, the immuneACCESS table is reduced to in-frame sequences with V and J assigned. These tables do not hold every clone; where another copy was compared, an unresolved V gene accounts for under half, and the others remain unexplained. That table is the source of V, J and clone size, and D and trimming were worked out from the DNA. The sample contains roughly 18,000 clones, roughly 73% of them found a single time. Around 7.9% of the sample goes to the ten largest clones.

The germline V gene supplies CDR1 SGHTA and CDR2 FQGNSA. There are 13 amino acids in the CDR3, from cysteine to phenylalanine inclusive. The read is trimmed to its CDR3 DNA, 39 bases read in frame from base 1. V drops 5 bases and J drops 0 bases, leaving 5 bases in between. With respect to this clone: Its antigen is unknown. Base-call qualities are not available, and no considerably larger clone is one nucleotide away.

The study at large found these results: Because cell numbers in pre-ART samples were limited, unsorted PBMC were profiled instead of sorted CD4+ and CD8+ T cells. Inferences about post-ART repertoire changes were limited because no data were available on ART adherence, viral resistance or therapy changes. Owing to limited PBMC availability, only the TCR beta chain was sequenced, without alpha chain pairing. HIV repertoires had narrower CDR3 length ranges than controls, and the network structure suggested an antigen-experienced repertoire that shifted only slightly toward naive after ART. A significant increase in TRB diversity was found to be associated with ART initiation, although TRB diversity was observed to remain significantly below that of transplant donor controls even after long-term ART. The samples span the years 2004 to 2017, and the ART regimens used at that time may not be as effective as current regimens. The repertoire was dominated across all time points by expanded TRB clones identified before ART initiation, although this dominance was seen to fluctuate and to decrease in many PLHIV after ART.

The sequencing used unsorted PBMCs, collected at the start of antiretroviral therapy, before treatment. The receptor comes from a middle-aged woman with HIV. The chain couples TRBV7-2 to TRBJ1-5; the D gene cannot be resolved reliably. CDR3 sequence: CASSGFSNQPQHF. The nucleotides read TGTGCCAGCAGCGGATTTAGCAATCAGCCCCAGCATTTT.